This TCR beta chain was sequenced during a study of T cell repertoires in cytomegalovirus infection (dated by TCRdb to the late 2010s). Notes on the research overall: Donor HLA type was relevant to the analysis, as public TCR beta signatures indicated carriage of CMV infection together with the matching HLA type. Overall study outcomes, separate from this receptor: In the ex vivo response, HLA-C-restricted CMV-specific TCR beta clonotypes were dominant, and in two of eight donors the single most frequent clonotype came from this HLA-C-restricted group. Carriers of CMV infection plus the relevant HLA type were discriminated by the cumulative frequency of public TCR beta family members in the study cohort and in an independent 352-donor cohort.

V is shortened by 5 bases, J by 3 bases, and the region joining them spans 13 bases. In the germline V gene (reference sequence), CDR1 corresponds to SEHNR and CDR2 to FQNEAQ. Including cysteine and phenylalanine, the CDR3 has 14 amino acids. Only the CDR3 DNA stays, 42 bases, in frame from base 1. In the case of this clonotype: Its antigen remains undetermined. No qualities accompany the bases; no much larger clone lies one base away.

Instrument on record: Illumina HiSeq 1500. The public reads were quality trimmed at Q25 with fastp and then assembled into clones with MiXCR by TCRdb, keeping productive beta chains. Rows are combined by CDR3 protein, so each entry shows the most common genes and DNA. This sample is represented by some 280,000 distinct CDR3 sequences; 12% to 15% of them were singletons. 8.5% to 9% of the sample is held by the ten biggest clonotypes. Here the chain combines TRBV7-9 and TRBJ1-2, with the identity of the D gene unclear. The sample comprised PBMCs. This clonotype was sampled from a human donor in good health (CMV status not recorded). Some clones in this sample may be carry-over from other donors' samples. The CDR3 in this case is CASSRGPADYGYTF. The nucleotides read TGTGCCAGCAGCCGCGGCCCAGCGGACTATGGCTACACCTTC.